This entry lists 3 T cell receptor beta chains sequenced from one sample in a study of blood T cell repertoires in COVID-19. Method: immunoSEQ multiplex PCR; TCRdb's copy keeps in-frame clones and lacks some. The table lists fewer than 85,000 clones, approximately 90% of them singletons, with over 4% in the top ten. The sequenced material came from peripheral blood. The source is a man in his fifties or sixties with active COVID-19.

This clone was picked up one time. The V call is TRBV14, the J call TRBJ2-3, with D perhaps matching TRBD2 (5 bases). Germline values: CDR1 SGHDN, CDR2 FVKESK. The V end was cut by 0 bases, the J end by 11 bases, with 18 bases between. The CDR3 is 15 residues long. Here the CDR3 DNA reads TGTGCCAGCAGCCAAGATCAAGGTCTGTGGGAGTTGCAGTATTTT. It codes for CASSQDQGLWELQYF.

The chain couples TRBV28 to TRBJ1-2; 8 bases match TRBD1. CDR3 length equals 16 residues. J was trimmed by 7 bases and V by 6 bases; bases with no gene match: 16. Per germline, CDR1 MDHEN and CDR2 SYDVKM. The CDR3 region is CASSRQGLGSLAGYTF. The CDR3 DNA is TGTGCCAGCAGCCGACAGGGGTTGGGTAGTTTGGCTGGCTACACCTTC.

The rearrangement joins TRBV5-6 to TRBJ1-1; 10 positions agree with TRBD1. Trimming cost V 3 bases and J 10 bases; bases outside gene matches: 12. Germline V gives CDR1 SGHDT, CDR2 YYEEEE. The CDR3 extends over 15 amino acids. DNA of the CDR3: TGTGCCAGCAGCTCCAACCGCAGACAGGGGGCGCGAGCTTTCTTT. This codes for CASSSNRRQGARAFF.